This T cell receptor (beta chain) is from a study of cytomegalovirus exposure and HLA in healthy donors (dated by TCRdb to the late 2010s). About the investigation overall: According to an earlier analysis of 550 to 750 of the donors, about 179 million T cells yielded over 90 million unique TCR beta sequences and about 300 Gb of sequence data. HLA typing covered class I and class II loci at four-digit resolution. A later analysis re-examined previously published TCR beta repertoires from several hundred donors and added high-resolution HLA genotyping to investigate patterns of TCR occurrence. Roughly 5 DR-DQ haplotypes were handled as single units for association and clustering because linkage in the cohort was strong. A later genetic analysis used genome-wide SNP genotypes for about three fifths of the 666 donors, treating that subset as a discovery cohort. Among roughly 400 genotyped donors of the cohort, an average of around 250,000 unique TCR beta nucleotide sequences was sequenced per donor, of which about 19% were non-productive. An early release covering 550 to 700 HLA-typed donors comprised about 300 gigabases of sequencing data and 85 million to 100 million unique TCR sequences. Typing coverage differed by locus: A, B, C, DRB1 and DQB1 were typed in roughly 620-640 donors, DQA1 in about 560, DPA1 in around 600, and DPB1 in around 490. The study was designed to test whether signatures of past pathogen exposure could be identified by cataloging public T cell receptors. Donor age, sex, ethnicity and CMV serostatus were compiled alongside the repertoire data. The study used immunosequencing to profile the T cell repertoires of approximately 690 subjects and linked those repertoires to cytomegalovirus serostatus. An earlier analysis of 587 of the donors applied high-throughput TCR beta sequencing to assess whether each TCR beta V gene segment acted as functional or pseudogenic. Besides the first cohort of approximately 710 subjects, a separate validation cohort made up of over a hundred different subjects was used. The study combined high-throughput TCR immunosequencing, statistical association of individual TCRs with disease status, and machine learning to predict cytomegalovirus infection status. Among the roughly 410 genotyped donors, about 83% belonged to the genetic ancestry cluster associated with self-reported Caucasian donors. All discovery cohort repertoires had been generated using a single sequencing platform. Rather than using new phenotypic data, the later analysis identified candidate immune exposures from TCR beta sequences and from how often those sequences occurred across donors.

The cohort was made up of under 800 healthy bone marrow donors. At the time of sampling, every cohort member was nominally healthy, though immune exposures that went unrecorded were likely present. The donor tested CMV seronegative, placing the donor among the 300 to 400 seronegative members of the cohort. A peripheral blood sample was collected from each donor, and TCR beta sequencing was performed on peripheral blood mononuclear cells. The Qiagen DNeasy Blood Extraction Kit was used to extract genomic DNA from the blood cell samples. Results the study describes overall, beyond this receptor: Because counts were too low, about 18 rarely observed V segments, including chromosome 9 orphons, were excluded from the earlier analysis of about 500 of the donors. In the study, around 160 TCR beta chains were listed as associated with cytomegalovirus. Immune exposure information for the cohort was limited to CMV serostatus. According to a later analysis, most CMV-associated TCR beta chains appeared to be HLA-restricted, and the HLA associations seemed to be driven largely by CMV exposure. A later analysis reported that several top co-occurrence clusters appeared linked to parvovirus B19, influenza, CMV and Epstein-Barr virus. A later genetic analysis reported fewer N-insertions in productive TCRs among donors in an Asian-associated ancestry cluster than the approximately 700-donor mean. Because some donors lacked HLA typing at each locus, the association tests relied only on the typed subset. The sequencing pipeline was judged likely to have produced a cluster of highly shared sequence variants as a technical artifact. At a false discovery rate of 0.05, a later analysis linked under 20,000 TCR beta sequences to specific HLA alleles. The cohort was sequenced for TCR beta chains only, and without alpha or paired-chain data the features that could be detected were limited. Broadly in line with IMGT annotations, most TCR beta V segments showed up in productive rearrangements about 87% or about 30% of the time in an earlier analysis of about 500 of the donors. When HLA alleles, especially DR and DQ, strongly co-occurred, TCR associations were difficult to assign to individual alleles. The authors suggested that the approach could potentially be generalized to other disease states and immunological phenotypes. According to a later analysis, TCR association rates differed among HLA loci, with DRB1 alleles showing the most associated TCRs and HLA-C alleles showing the fewest. Linkage disequilibrium might explain the correlated functional status among segregating V segments, but an unknown experimental factor could not be excluded. A further reported finding was that TCR beta sequences accurately predicted the HLA-A and HLA-B alleles for most subjects in the first cohort. Presence/absence analyses assumed roughly uniform sequencing depth across donors, an assumption that may not hold. A later analysis found that HLA-associated TCR beta chains were more clonally expanded and had lower generation probabilities than equally common non-associated chains. Across donors, most TCR sequences were observed very rarely, whereas some public TCRs were present in many individuals. V-gene and J-gene trimming of TCR beta chains was associated with a missense DCLRE1C variant in a later genetic analysis, and the association was replicated in an independent cohort. In vitro tests confirmed that a few of the cytomegalovirus-associated TCR beta chains recognize cytomegalovirus antigens. Because the 87-base-pair reads could not distinguish some IMGT-functional V segments, including TRBV6-2 and TRBV6-3, those segments were excluded. The classifier was reported to diagnose cytomegalovirus status with high specificity and sensitivity in both the original cohort and the validation cohort.

The library relied on the immunoSEQ multiplex PCR assay. For the multiplex PCR, a mixture combining 60 forward primers for TCR Vbeta segments and 13 reverse primers for TCR Jbeta segments was used. The CDR3 region of rearranged TCR beta genes was amplified from genomic DNA with a multiplex PCR assay. On the Illumina HiSeq System, the amplified TCR beta libraries were sequenced as 87-base-pair reads. The authors' analysis ran thus. A later analysis tallied 70 million to 100 million unique TCR beta chains across the approximately 670 repertoires, and about 12 million of those chains were shared by two or more donors. Raw reads were error-corrected and collapsed into unique sequences with a nearest-neighbor algorithm that merged closely related sequences to remove PCR and sequencing errors. CDR3 sequences were aligned to IMGT reference sequences to assign V, D and J gene segments. For a sequence to be retained, a match of at least six nucleotides was required to both a V gene segment and a J gene segment. A rearrangement was called productive if the CDR3 had no stop codons and remained in frame with V and J, and every other rearrangement was called non-productive. Following IMGT convention, CDR3 was defined as the stretch from the second conserved V-encoded cysteine up to the conserved J-encoded phenylalanine. The earlier analysis of around 640 of the donors excluded sequences that lacked an unambiguous match to a single V gene segment. An earlier analysis of 587 of the donors called V segments functional above 56.7% productive rearrangements and segregating when the between-donor standard deviation exceeded 5%. A statistical classification framework was built to diagnose cytomegalovirus status from the catalog of TCR beta chain sequences. A later analysis assigned V and J genes by comparing TCR nucleotide sequences with IMGT/GENE-DB human TR gene sequences. A later analysis assigned CDR3 sequences and most-parsimonious VDJ recombination scenarios with the TCRdist pipeline. In a later analysis, each TCR beta chain was defined by its CDR3 amino acid sequence together with its V-gene family, and reads lacking a unique V-gene family were excluded. In a later analysis, around 650 highly shared, low-generation-probability nucleotide sequences were removed to address suspected cross-contamination and a sequencing artifact. A later analysis calculated a clonal expansion index for each public chain from normalized within-repertoire ranks of inferred template counts. Generation probabilities in a later analysis came from a VDJ recombination model fitted to out-of-frame rearrangements, and those results were checked against IGoR. In a later analysis, hypergeometric tests were used to score TCR-TCR, TCR-HLA and TCR-CMV co-occurrence, with a repertoire-size bias correction applied to TCR pairs. A later analysis estimated false discovery rates by permuting HLA or CMV assignments 20 times. A later analysis grouped co-occurring TCRs with DBSCAN, adding TCRdist sequence similarity when clustering within HLA-allele-positive subsets. For co-occurrence clustering, repertoires with fewer than 30,000 or more than 120,000 public chains were excluded, along with roughly 5 repertoires with anomalous nucleotide sharing. What TCRdb holds here is the immuneACCESS table cut down to in-frame rearrangements. Part of the clones is not present; checked against another copy, under half of the missing clones reflect an unresolved V gene, and the others are unexplained. Clonal size and the V and J genes are those of that table, whereas D and trimming came from the DNA. The sample table records around 150,000 clones; 80% to 90% of these occur just once. The ten top clones hold approximately 1.9% of the sample.

Based on the germline V gene (reference sequence), the CDR1 and CDR2 sequences are MNHEY and SMNVEV. The CDR3 sequence holds 16 residues, the cysteine and phenylalanine included. Just CDR3 DNA is preserved here, 48 bases in frame from base 1. V is clipped by 5 bases and J by 8 bases, and the sequence between their germline boundaries is 24 bases long. The count of this clone is one. The target of this receptor is not known. Per-nucleotide qualities are absent, and no much larger clonotype sits a single base away. The chain couples TRBV27 to TRBJ1-2; perhaps TRBD1 is the D gene, with 5 bases matching. The receptor was derived from a man aged 18 to 30 in good health and CMV-seronegative. The sequencing input was PBMCs. In nucleotide form, the sequence is TGTGCCAGCAGTAGCCTCGGTTCGGGGGAAGCGAGAGGCTACACCTTC. This encodes CASSSLGSGEARGYTF.